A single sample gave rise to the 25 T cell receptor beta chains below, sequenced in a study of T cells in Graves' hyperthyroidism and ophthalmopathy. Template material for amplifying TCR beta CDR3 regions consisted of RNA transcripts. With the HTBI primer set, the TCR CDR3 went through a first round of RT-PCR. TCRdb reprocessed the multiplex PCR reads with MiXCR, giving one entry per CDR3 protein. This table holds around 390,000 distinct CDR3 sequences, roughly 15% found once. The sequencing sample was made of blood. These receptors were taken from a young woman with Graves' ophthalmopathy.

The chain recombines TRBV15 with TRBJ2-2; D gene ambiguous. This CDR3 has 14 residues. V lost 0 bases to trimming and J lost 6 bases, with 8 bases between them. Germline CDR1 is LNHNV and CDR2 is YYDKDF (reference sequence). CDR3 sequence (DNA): TGTGCCACCAGCAGAGATCTTGGGCCCGGGGAGCTGTTTTTT. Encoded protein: CATSRDLGPGELFF.

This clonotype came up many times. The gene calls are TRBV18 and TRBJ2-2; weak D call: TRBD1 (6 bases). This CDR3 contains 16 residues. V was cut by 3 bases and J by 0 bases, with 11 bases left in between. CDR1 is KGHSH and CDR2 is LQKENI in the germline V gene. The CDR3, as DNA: TGTGCCAGCTCACCCCGACAGGACGCGAACACCGGGGAGCTGTTTTTT. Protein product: CASSPRQDANTGELFF. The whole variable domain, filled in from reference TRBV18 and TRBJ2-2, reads NAGVMQNPRHLVRRRGQEARLRCSPMKGHSHVYWYRQLPEEGLKFMVYLQKENIIDESGMPKERFSAEFPKEGPSILRIQQVVRGDSAAYFCASSPRQDANTGELFFGEGSRLTVL.

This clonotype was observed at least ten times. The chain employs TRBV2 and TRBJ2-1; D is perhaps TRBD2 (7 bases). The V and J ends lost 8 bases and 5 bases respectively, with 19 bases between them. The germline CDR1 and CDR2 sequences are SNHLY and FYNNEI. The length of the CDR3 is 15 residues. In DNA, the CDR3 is TGTGCCAGCTCGCAGGAGGGGGGGGCCCACAATGAGCAGTTCTTC. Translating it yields CASSQEGGAHNEQFF.

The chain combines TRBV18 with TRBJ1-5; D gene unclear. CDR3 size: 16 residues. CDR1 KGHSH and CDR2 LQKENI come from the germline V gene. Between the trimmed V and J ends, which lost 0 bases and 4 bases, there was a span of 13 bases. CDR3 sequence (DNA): TGTGCCAGCTCACCACCGGCCCTGTCTTTTAATCAGCCCCAGCATTTT. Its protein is CASSPPALSFNQPQHF.

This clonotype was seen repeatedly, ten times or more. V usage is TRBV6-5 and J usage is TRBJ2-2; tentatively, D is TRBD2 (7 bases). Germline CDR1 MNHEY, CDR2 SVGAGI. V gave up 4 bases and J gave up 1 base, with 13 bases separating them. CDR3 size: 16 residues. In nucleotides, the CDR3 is TGTGCCAGCAGTTCACTTAGGGGGGGGAACACCGGGGAGCTGTTTTTT. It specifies CASSSLRGGNTGELFF.

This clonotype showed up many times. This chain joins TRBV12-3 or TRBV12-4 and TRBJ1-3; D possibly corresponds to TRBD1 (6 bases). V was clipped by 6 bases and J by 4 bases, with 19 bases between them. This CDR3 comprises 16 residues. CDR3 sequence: CASSSRTVGLGNTIYF. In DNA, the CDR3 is TGTGCCAGCAGCTCGAGGACAGTTGGACTCGGAAACACCATATATTTT.

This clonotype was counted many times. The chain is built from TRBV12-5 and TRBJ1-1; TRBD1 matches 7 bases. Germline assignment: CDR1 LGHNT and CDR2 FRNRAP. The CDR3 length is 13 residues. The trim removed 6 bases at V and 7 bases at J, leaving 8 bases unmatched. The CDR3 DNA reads TGTGCTAGTGGCCCCAGGGGGAATGGTGAAGCTTTCTTT. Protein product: CASGPRGNGEAFF.

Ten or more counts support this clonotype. CDR3 in amino acids: CASSFSGAAYEQYF. CDR3 DNA: TGTGCCAGCAGTTTTTCAGGGGCCGCCTACGAGCAGTACTTC. The J gene is TRBJ2-7, the V gene TRBV28, with TRBD1 as a possible D gene (6 bases). Trimming removed 3 bases at V and 2 bases at J, with 11 bases between. The length of the CDR3 is 14 residues. The germline CDR1 and CDR2 sequences are MDHEN and SYDVKM. Full variable domain (rest looked up from reference TRBV28 and TRBJ2-7): DVKVTQSSRYLVKRTGEKVFLECVQDMDHENMFWYRQDPGLGLRLIYFSYDVKMKEKGDIPEGYSVSREKKERFSLILESASTNQTSMYLCASSFSGAAYEQYFGPGTRLTVT.

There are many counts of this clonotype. CDR3 residues: CASSYPKRGPGTDTQYF. The CDR3 DNA reads as TGTGCCAGCAGTTACCCGAAGCGGGGCCCTGGAACAGATACGCAGTATTTT. The J gene is TRBJ2-3, the V gene TRBV6-5; 7 bases are a match to TRBD2. V shed 2 bases and J 3 bases; nucleotides not matched to a gene: 11. CDR3 size: 17 residues. CDR1 is MNHEY and CDR2 is SVGAGI in the germline V gene.

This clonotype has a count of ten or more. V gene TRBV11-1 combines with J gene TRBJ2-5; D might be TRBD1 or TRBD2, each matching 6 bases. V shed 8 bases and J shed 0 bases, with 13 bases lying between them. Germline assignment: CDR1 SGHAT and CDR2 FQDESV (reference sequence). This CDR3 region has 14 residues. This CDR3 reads CASSRRDNQETQYF. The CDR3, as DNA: TGTGCCAGCTCCAGGCGGGACAACCAAGAGACCCAGTACTTC.

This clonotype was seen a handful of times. The CDR3 sequence is CASSYRDSALIYSNQPQHF. The CDR3 bases are TGTGCCAGCAGTTACCGGGACAGCGCACTTATTTATAGCAATCAGCCCCAGCATTTT. The rearrangement links TRBV6-6 to TRBJ1-5; TRBD1 matches 7 bases. Germline CDR1 MNHNY, CDR2 SVGAGI (reference sequence). The trim removed 2 bases at V and 0 bases at J, leaving 13 bases unmatched. This CDR3 is 19 amino acids long.

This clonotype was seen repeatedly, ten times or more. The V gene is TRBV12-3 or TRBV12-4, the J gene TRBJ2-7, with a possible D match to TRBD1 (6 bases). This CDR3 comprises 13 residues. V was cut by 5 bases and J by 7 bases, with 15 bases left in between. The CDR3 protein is CASSQNDRTEQYF. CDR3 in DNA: TGTGCCAGCAGTCAGAACGACAGGACTGAGCAGTACTTC.

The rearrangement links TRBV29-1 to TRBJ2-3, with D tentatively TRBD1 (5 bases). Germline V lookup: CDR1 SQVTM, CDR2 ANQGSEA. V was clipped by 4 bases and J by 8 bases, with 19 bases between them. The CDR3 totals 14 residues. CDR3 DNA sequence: TGCAGCGTTGTATGGGCAGGGTCACCAGGTACGCAGTATTTT. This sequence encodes CSVVWAGSPGTQYF.

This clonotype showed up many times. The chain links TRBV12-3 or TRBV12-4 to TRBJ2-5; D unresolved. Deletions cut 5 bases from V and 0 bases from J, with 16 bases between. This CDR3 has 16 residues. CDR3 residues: CASSPGNGNHQETQYF. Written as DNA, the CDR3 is TGTGCCAGCAGTCCTGGAAACGGTAACCACCAAGAGACCCAGTACTTC.

CDR3 residues: CASRDANSPLHF. CDR3 in DNA: TGTGCCAGCAGGGACGCAAATTCACCCCTCCACTTT. J is TRBJ1-6 and V is TRBV6-1; D not resolved. Trimming removed 6 bases at V and 7 bases at J, with 7 bases between. Germline CDR1 is MNHNS and CDR2 is SASEGT. The CDR3 has 12 residues.

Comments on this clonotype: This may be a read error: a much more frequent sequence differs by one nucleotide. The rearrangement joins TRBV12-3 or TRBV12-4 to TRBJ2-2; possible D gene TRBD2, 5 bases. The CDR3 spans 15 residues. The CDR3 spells CASSPRIQNTGELVF. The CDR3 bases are TGTGCCAGCAGTCCCAGGATACAGAACACCGGGGAGCTGGTTTTT.

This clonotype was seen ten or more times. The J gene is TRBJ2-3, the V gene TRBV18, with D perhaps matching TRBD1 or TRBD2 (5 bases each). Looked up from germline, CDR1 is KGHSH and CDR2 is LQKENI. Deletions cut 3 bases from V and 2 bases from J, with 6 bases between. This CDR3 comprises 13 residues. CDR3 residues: CASSPGTTDTQYF. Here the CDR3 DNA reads TGTGCCAGCTCACCCGGGACCACAGATACGCAGTATTTT.

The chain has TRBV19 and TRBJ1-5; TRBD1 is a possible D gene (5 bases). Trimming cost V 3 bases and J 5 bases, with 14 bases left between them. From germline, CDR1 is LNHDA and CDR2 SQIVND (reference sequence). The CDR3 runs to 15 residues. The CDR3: CASSIGGDPDQPQHF. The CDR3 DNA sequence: TGTGCCAGTAGTATTGGGGGTGACCCCGATCAGCCCCAGCATTTT. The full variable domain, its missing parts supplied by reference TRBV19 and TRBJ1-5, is DGGITQSPKYLFRKEGQNVTLSCEQNLNHDAMYWYRQDPGQGLRLIYYSQIVNDFQKGDIAEGYSVSREKKESFPLTVTSAQKNPTAFYLCASSIGGDPDQPQHFGDGTRLSIL.

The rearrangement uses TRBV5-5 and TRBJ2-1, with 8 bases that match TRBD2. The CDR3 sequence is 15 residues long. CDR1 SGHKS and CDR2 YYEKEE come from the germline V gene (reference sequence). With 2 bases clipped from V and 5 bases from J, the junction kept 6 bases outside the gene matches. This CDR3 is CASSFERGINNEQFF. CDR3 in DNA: TGTGCCAGCAGCTTCGAGCGGGGGATAAACAATGAGCAGTTCTTC. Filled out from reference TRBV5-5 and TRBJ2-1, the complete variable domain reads DAGVTQSPTHLIKTRGQQVTLRCSPISGHKSVSWYQQVLGQGPQFIFQYYEKEERGRGNFPDRFSARQFPNYSSELNVNALLLGDSALYLCASSFERGINNEQFFGPGTRLTVL.

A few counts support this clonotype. This CDR3 is CASSSGGARNSPLHF. DNA of the CDR3: TGTGCCAGCAGCTCAGGGGGCGCGAGAAATTCACCCCTCCACTTT. The gene calls are TRBV7-9 and TRBJ1-6; 8 nucleotides align to TRBD1. The CDR3 spans 15 residues. V shed 4 bases and J 7 bases; nucleotides not matched to a gene: 6. CDR1 and CDR2 from the germline V gene are SEHNR and FQNEAQ (reference sequence).

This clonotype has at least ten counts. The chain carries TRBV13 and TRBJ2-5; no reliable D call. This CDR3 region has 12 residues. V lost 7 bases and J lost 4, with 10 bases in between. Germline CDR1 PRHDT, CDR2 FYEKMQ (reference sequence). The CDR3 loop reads CASTSGPETQYF. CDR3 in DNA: TGTGCCAGCACCTCAGGCCCAGAGACCCAGTACTTC.

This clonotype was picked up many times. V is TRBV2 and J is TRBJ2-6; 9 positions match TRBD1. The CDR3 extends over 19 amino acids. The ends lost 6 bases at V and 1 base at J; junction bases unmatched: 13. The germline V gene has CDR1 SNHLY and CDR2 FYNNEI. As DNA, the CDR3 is TGTGCCAGCAGGAAGATCACCGGGACAGGGCGTTCTGGGGCCAACGTCCTGACTTTC. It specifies CASRKITGTGRSGANVLTF.

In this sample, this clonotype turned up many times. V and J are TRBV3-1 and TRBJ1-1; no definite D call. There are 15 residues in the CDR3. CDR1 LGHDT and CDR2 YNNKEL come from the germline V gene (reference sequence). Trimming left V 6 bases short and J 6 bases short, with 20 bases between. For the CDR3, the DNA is TGTGCCAGCAGTATCTTTGCAGACCCCTTCGCTGAAGCTTTCTTT. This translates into CASSIFADPFAEAFF.

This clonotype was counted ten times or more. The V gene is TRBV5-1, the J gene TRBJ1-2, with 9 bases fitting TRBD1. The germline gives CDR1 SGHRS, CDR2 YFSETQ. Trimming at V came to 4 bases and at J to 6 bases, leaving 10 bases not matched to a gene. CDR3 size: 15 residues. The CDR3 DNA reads TGCGCCAGCAGCATCAGGACAGGGGATCGCGATGGCTACACCTTC. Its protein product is CASSIRTGDRDGYTF.

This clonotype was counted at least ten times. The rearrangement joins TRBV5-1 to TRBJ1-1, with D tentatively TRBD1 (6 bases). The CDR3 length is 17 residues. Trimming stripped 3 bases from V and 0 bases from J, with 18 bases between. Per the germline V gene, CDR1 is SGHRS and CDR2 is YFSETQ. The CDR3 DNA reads TGCGCCAGCAGCTCCGTGTCTTCGAGACAGGTGAACACTGAAGCTTTCTTT. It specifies CASSSVSSRQVNTEAFF.